This T cell receptor beta chain was sequenced in a study of T cells in Graves' hyperthyroidism and ophthalmopathy. Overall study findings and caveats: Blood also held most thyroid clonotypes expanded beyond 0.001. Ophthalmopathy and stable hyperthyroidism were separated by a 13 V-J model.

Diagnostic assessment was based on clinical symptoms, serum thyroxine and TRAb, thyroid ultrasound and orbital computed tomography. PBMCs were obtained from approximately 10 ml fresh peripheral blood. Regions amplified from RNA transcripts were the TCR beta CDR3 regions. In the first-round RT-PCR of the TCR CDR3, the HTBI primer set was used. TCRdb called the multiplex PCR reads again in MiXCR, with one record for every CDR3 protein. The data contain 490,000 or so distinct CDR3 sequences, around a fifth of them singletons. Note on this clonotype: Its specificity is not known.

This sequence was found in a woman aged 70-85 years with Graves' ophthalmopathy. Sequenced input: blood.

The CDR3 DNA is TGCAGTGCTAGAGCCCTAGCCGGGCCGGCCTACAATGAGCAGTTCTTC. Protein: CSARALAGPAYNEQFF. The chain is built from TRBV20-1 and TRBJ2-1; a weak D match, TRBD2 (5 bases). CDR1 is DFQATT, CDR2 SNEGSKA, per germline (reference sequence). V was trimmed by 1 base and J by 2 bases, leaving 15 bases between them. The CDR3 is 16 amino acids.